The clone carrying this T cell receptor beta chain has at least ten counts. This specimen comes from a study of T-cell reconstitution after alpha-beta-depleted transplantation in children. TCRbeta library construction was performed incorporating unique molecular identifiers. One entry per CDR3 protein, called by TCRdb with MiXCR from the PCR reads. The sample includes 600,000 to 700,000 distinct CDR3 sequences, under 15% seen only once; the top ten take 0.75% to 0.85%. This CDR3 contains 16 residues. Germline V gene lookup returns CDR1 DFQATT and CDR2 SNEGSKA (reference sequence). The V end lost 6 bases, the J end lost 0 bases, and 18 bases lay between the germline ends.

This specimen was PBMCs, taken before TCRalphabeta/CD19-depleted stem cell transplant. This receptor was identified in a girl aged 2 to 9 with congenital amegakaryocytic thrombocytopenia, due to receive a stem cell transplant. This chain joins TRBV20-1 and TRBJ2-1, with D perhaps matching TRBD2 (6 bases). CDR3 coding DNA: TGCAGTGCCGGTTCGGCGCGGGGCCGCTCCTACAATGAGCAGTTCTTC. Its protein is CSAGSARGRSYNEQFF.